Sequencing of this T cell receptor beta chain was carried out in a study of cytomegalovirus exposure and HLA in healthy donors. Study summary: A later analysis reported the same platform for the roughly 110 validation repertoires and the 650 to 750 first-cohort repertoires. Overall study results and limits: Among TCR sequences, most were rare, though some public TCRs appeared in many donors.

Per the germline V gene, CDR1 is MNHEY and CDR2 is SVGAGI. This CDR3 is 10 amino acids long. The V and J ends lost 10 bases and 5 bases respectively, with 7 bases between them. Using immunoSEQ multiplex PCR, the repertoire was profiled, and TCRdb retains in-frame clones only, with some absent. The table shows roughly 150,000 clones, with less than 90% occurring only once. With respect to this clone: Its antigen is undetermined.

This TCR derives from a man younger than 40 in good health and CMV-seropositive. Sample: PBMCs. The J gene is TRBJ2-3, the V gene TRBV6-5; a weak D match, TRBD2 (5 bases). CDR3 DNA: TGTGCCACCCGGGAAGATACGCAGTATTTT. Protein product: CATREDTQYF.